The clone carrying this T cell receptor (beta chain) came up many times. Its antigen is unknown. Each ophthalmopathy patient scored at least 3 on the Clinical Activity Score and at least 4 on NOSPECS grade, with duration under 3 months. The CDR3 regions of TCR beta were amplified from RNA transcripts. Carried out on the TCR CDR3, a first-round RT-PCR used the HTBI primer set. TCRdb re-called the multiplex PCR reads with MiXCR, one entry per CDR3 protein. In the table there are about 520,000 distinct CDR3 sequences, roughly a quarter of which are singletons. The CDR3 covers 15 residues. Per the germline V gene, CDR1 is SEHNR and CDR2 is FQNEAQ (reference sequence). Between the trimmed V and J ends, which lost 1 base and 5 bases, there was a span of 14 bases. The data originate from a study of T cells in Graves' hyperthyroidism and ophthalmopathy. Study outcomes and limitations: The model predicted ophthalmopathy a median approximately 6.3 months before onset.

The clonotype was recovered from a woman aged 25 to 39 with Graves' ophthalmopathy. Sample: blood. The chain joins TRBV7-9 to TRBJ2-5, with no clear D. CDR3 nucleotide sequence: TGTGCCAGCAGCTTAGGAGACCCCACTGGGGAGACCCAGTACTTC. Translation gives CASSLGDPTGETQYF.